The clone carrying this TCR beta chain has a count of ten or more. Each CDR3 protein is one row after TCRdb ran MiXCR on the 5' RACE reads. Of roughly 46,000 distinct CDR3 sequences listed, about 12% are singletons. This sample was included in a study of spatial heterogeneity in lung cancer. Germline CDR1 and CDR2: DFQATT and SNEGSKA (reference sequence). The CDR3 is made up of 13 amino acids. The germline V and J ends were trimmed by 3 bases and 9 bases, with 15 bases remaining between them. The time point is: blood at routine non-recurrence follow-up after resection. The sample consisted of PBMCs, taken at follow-up. This clonotype was sampled from a male donor with early-stage non-small cell lung cancer. The V gene is TRBV20-1, the J gene TRBJ1-5, with unresolved D. CDR3 nucleotides: TGCAGTGCTAGCGGGCAGTTATCATCGCCCCAGCATTTT. Translation: CSASGQLSSPQHF.